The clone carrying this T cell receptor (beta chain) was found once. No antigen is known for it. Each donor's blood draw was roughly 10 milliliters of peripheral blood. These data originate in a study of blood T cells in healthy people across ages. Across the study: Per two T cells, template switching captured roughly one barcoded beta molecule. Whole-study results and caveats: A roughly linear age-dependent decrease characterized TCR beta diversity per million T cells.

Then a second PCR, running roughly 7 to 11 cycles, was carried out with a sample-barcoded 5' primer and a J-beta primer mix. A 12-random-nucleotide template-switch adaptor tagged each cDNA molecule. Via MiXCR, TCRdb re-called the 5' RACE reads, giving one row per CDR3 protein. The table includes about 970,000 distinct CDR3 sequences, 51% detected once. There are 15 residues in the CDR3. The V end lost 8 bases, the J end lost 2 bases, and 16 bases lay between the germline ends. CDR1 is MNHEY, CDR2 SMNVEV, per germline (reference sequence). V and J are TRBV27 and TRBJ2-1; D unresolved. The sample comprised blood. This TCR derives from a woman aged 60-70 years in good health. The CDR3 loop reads CASVSTRNPYNEQFF. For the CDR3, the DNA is TGTGCCAGCGTGTCGACGAGGAACCCCTACAATGAGCAGTTCTTC.